Listed here are 7 T cell receptor beta chains from one sample, sequenced in a study of blood T cells in healthy people across ages (dated by TCRdb to about 2015). The library was prepared using 5' RACE. Sequencing was carried out with an Illumina HiSeq 2500. A second PCR of roughly 7 to 12 cycles was run with a J-beta primer mix and a sample-barcoded 5' primer. TCRdb reprocessed the public reads (quality trimming at Q25 with fastp, clone calling with MiXCR) and kept in-frame beta chains. Every distinct CDR3 protein forms one entry, paired with its most common genes and DNA. Counted in this sample were about 800,000 distinct CDR3 sequences; 25% of them appeared once. Of the sample, roughly 3.8% is held by the ten largest clones. These data also featured in a second study, about T cells of mothers and their children.

Sequencing was done on a sample of blood. The receptors derive from a boy between 10 and 17 years old in good health.

This clonotype was found a few times. The chain is built from TRBV21-1 and TRBJ1-6. TRBV21-1 is a recognized pseudogene. CDR3 length: 15 residues. The CDR3 loop reads CASGSCFIGHSPLHF. CDR3 nucleotides: TGTGCCAGCGGTTCGTGTTTTATCGGCCATTCACCCCTCCACTTT.

The sample holds a few counts of this clonotype. The chain carries TRBV20-1 and TRBJ2-6; D is unclear. CDR1 is DFQATT and CDR2 is SNEGSKA in the germline V gene (reference sequence). The CDR3 has 14 amino acids. The V end lost 2 bases, the J end lost 0 bases, and 5 bases lay between the germline ends. For the CDR3, the DNA is TGCAGTGCTAGACCCGGCTCTGGGGCCAACGTCCTGACTTTC. As protein: CSARPGSGANVLTF.

This rearrangement joins TRBV7-3 to TRBJ1-2; TRBD1 aligns across 8 bases. This CDR3 is 13 amino acids long. V lost 5 bases, J lost 8 bases, and 7 bases stayed unmatched. Germline V gene lookup returns CDR1 SGHTA and CDR2 FQGTGA. CDR3 sequence reads: CASSDNRGKGYTF. The CDR3, as DNA: TGTGCCAGCAGCGATAACAGGGGGAAAGGCTACACCTTC.

The chain couples TRBV28 to TRBJ2-5; the D is unclear. The DNA end is more similar to TRBJ2-7, so the J call may be wrong. The CDR3 consists of 13 residues. Germline-derived CDR1 and CDR2 are MDHEN and SYDVKM. As DNA, the CDR3 is TGTGCCAGCAGTTACACAGACCTTAACGAGCAGTACTTC. The encoded protein is CASSYTDLNEQYF.

The chain joins TRBV13 to TRBJ1-6; unclear D gene. Germline CDR1 is PRHDT and CDR2 is FYEKMQ (reference sequence). Trimming pared 5 bases from V and 10 bases from J, leaving 15 bases between. This CDR3 is 14 amino acids long. CDR3 sequence (DNA): TGTGCCAGCAGCCAGCTTCGAGAGGAATCACCCCTCCACTTT. Encoded protein: CASSQLREESPLHF.

The chain is built from TRBV2 and TRBJ2-7, with TRBD2 identical over 7 bases. The CDR3 sequence is 13 residues long. V lost 8 bases to trimming and J lost 0 bases; unmatched junction nucleotides: 4. Looked up from germline, CDR1 is SNHLY and CDR2 is FYNNEI. Written as DNA, the CDR3 is TGTGCCAGCGAGCCTAGCGGCTCCTACGAGCAGTACTTC. It translates to CASEPSGSYEQYF.

V is TRBV19 and J is TRBJ2-1; D possibly corresponds to TRBD2 (5 bases). The germline gives CDR1 LNHDA, CDR2 SQIVND (reference sequence). This CDR3 spans 14 amino acids. Deletions cut 3 bases from V and 0 bases from J, with 6 bases between. CDR3 region: CASSIGSSYNEQFF. The DNA of the CDR3 is TGTGCCAGTAGTATTGGGAGCTCCTACAATGAGCAGTTCTTC.